Below, 30 T cell receptor beta chains from the same sample are listed, as sequenced in a study of OX40 agonist ivuxolimab in advanced cancers. Sequencing used immunoSEQ multiplex PCR; TCRdb keeps in-frame clones, though not all of them. Found here are tens of thousands of clones, about 90% of them singletons; the top ten hold approximately 31%. Here the sequenced sample was CD4+ or CD8+ T cells sorted from blood, taken in a trial of the OX40 agonist ivuxolimab. These receptors all come from an adult with an advanced solid tumor such as melanoma, head and neck, liver or kidney cancer.

The chain carries TRBV5-4 and TRBJ1-2, with D perhaps matching TRBD1 (5 bases). V was shortened by 5 bases and J by 2 bases, with 16 bases between the two germline ends. The CDR3 is 15 amino acids. Germline CDR1 and CDR2: SGHNT and YYREEE (reference sequence). The CDR3 reads CASRDPRTLNYGYTF. CDR3 coding DNA: TGTGCCAGCAGAGACCCTCGGACACTCAACTATGGCTACACCTTC.

This rearrangement joins TRBV29-1 to TRBJ2-3; TRBD2 aligns across 8 bases. V lost 8 bases and J lost 0; bases outside the gene matches: 13. The length of the CDR3 is 16 residues. CDR1 and CDR2 from the germline V gene are SQVTM and ANQGSEA. The CDR3 region has the DNA TGCAGCTCTAGACAGGCTAGCGGGCTGAGCACAGATACGCAGTATTTT. Protein sequence: CSSRQASGLSTDTQYF.

The chain recombines TRBV6-1 with TRBJ2-4, with 7 bases that match TRBD2. This CDR3 has 19 amino acids. Germline-derived CDR1 and CDR2 are MNHNS and SASEGT. The J segment lost 1 base and the V segment lost 2 bases, leaving 14 bases of the junction unmatched. Here the CDR3 reads CASSELRSGGRGAKNIQYF. The CDR3, as DNA: TGTGCCAGCAGTGAATTAAGGTCGGGAGGTCGCGGGGCCAAAAACATTCAGTACTTC.

V is TRBV6-4 and J is TRBJ2-7; D is unresolved. Germline assignment: CDR1 MRHNA and CDR2 SNTAGT. The V gene lost 6 bases and the J gene lost 4 bases, with 10 bases spanning the gap. This CDR3 has 12 residues. CDR3: CASSLQPYEQYF. The DNA for the CDR3 is TGTGCCAGCAGCTTGCAGCCGTACGAGCAGTACTTC.

For this clone: The same CDR3 is also encoded by other DNA sequences in this sample. This rearrangement joins TRBV20-1 to TRBJ2-7; D is unclear. V shed 0 bases and J shed 6 bases, with 3 bases lying between them. The CDR3 covers 10 residues. Germline V gene sequence: CDR1 DFQATT, CDR2 SNEGSKA (reference sequence). The CDR3 here is CSARDLEQYF. For the CDR3, the DNA is TGCAGTGCTAGAGATCTCGAGCAGTACTTC.

V gene TRBV18 combines with J gene TRBJ2-2; TRBD1 might be the D (6 bases). The CDR3 length is 15 residues. V was pared by 1 base and J by 4 bases, with 10 bases between. Germline V gene lookup returns CDR1 KGHSH and CDR2 LQKENI. The CDR3 DNA reads TGTGCCAGCTCACCACGGGGACAAAGCACCGGGGAGCTGTTTTTT. Its protein product is CASSPRGQSTGELFF.

This sequence joins TRBV18 and TRBJ1-5, with TRBD1 matching over 10 bases. Germline assignment: CDR1 KGHSH and CDR2 LQKENI. This CDR3 is built from 16 residues. Losses at the gene ends were 0 bases for V and 7 bases for J; bases not matched to a gene: 6. CDR3 loop: CASSPPSGQGYQPQHF. In DNA form, the CDR3 reads TGTGCCAGCTCACCACCGTCGGGACAGGGGTACCAGCCCCAGCATTTT.

This clone was seen just once. V is TRBV7-6 and J is TRBJ1-6; tentatively, D is TRBD1 (5 bases). Germline loops: CDR1 SGHVS, CDR2 FNYEAQ. Trimming removed 1 base at V and 4 bases at J, with 14 bases between. This CDR3 contains 17 residues. The CDR3 nucleotides are TGTGCCAGCAGCTTAGATAGGGGCGGAAGTTATAATTCACCCCTCCACTTT. It is translated as CASSLDRGGSYNSPLHF. Looking up the rest from reference TRBV7-6 and TRBJ1-6 gives the full variable domain: GAGVSQSPRYKVTKRGQDVALRCDPISGHVSLYWYRQALGQGPEFLTYFNYEAQQDKSGLPNDRFSAERPEGSISTLTIQRTEQRDSAMYRCASSLDRGGSYNSPLHFGNGTRLTVT.

The rearrangement links TRBV12-5 to TRBJ2-1; D is unclear. CDR1 is LGHNT, CDR2 FRNRAP, per germline. V was trimmed by 6 bases and J by 0 bases, leaving 9 bases between them. The CDR3 has 14 residues. In DNA, the CDR3 is TGTGCTAGTGGCACAGCATCCTCCTACAATGAGCAGTTCTTC. Encoded protein: CASGTASSYNEQFF.

The chain couples TRBV9 to TRBJ2-3; possibly TRBD2 for D (6 bases). Deletions cut 4 bases from V and 0 bases from J, with 9 bases between. The CDR3 has 14 amino acids. Germline values: CDR1 SGDLS, CDR2 YYNGEE. The CDR3 region is CASSILASTDTQYF. CDR3 in DNA: TGTGCCAGCAGCATCCTAGCGAGCACAGATACGCAGTATTTT.

The chain is built from TRBV19 and TRBJ2-7, with 9 positions matching TRBD2. This CDR3 region has 15 residues. In germline, CDR1 is LNHDA, CDR2 SQIVND (reference sequence). V gave up 5 bases and J gave up 0 bases; unmatched junction bases: 5. The CDR3 DNA reads TGTGCCAGTAGTCGACTAGCGGACAGCTCCTACGAGCAGTACTTC. Amino acids: CASSRLADSSYEQYF. Full variable domain (rest looked up from reference TRBV19 and TRBJ2-7): DGGITQSPKYLFRKEGQNVTLSCEQNLNHDAMYWYRQDPGQGLRLIYYSQIVNDFQKGDIAEGYSVSREKKESFPLTVTSAQKNPTAFYLCASSRLADSSYEQYFGPGTRLTVT.

The V gene is TRBV6-1, the J gene TRBJ1-5; D not resolved. V was cut by 1 base and J by 5 bases, with 9 bases left in between. The CDR3 loop spans 14 amino acids. The germline V gene encodes CDR1 MNHNS and CDR2 SASEGT. This CDR3 is CASSEVNAYQPQHF. For the CDR3, the DNA is TGTGCCAGCAGTGAAGTGAATGCGTATCAGCCCCAGCATTTT.

The chain is built from TRBV6-5 and TRBJ2-4; D is unresolved. Trimming removed 5 bases from V and 6 bases from J, with 11 bases in between. Germline V gene lookup returns CDR1 MNHEY and CDR2 SVGAGI. This CDR3 has 13 residues. CDR3 sequence reads: CASSQPPLNIQYF. The CDR3 DNA sequence: TGTGCCAGCAGTCAGCCCCCCCTAAACATTCAGTACTTC.

This sequence joins TRBV5-4 and TRBJ2-2; tentatively, D is TRBD1 or TRBD2 (6 bases each). Trimming took off 1 base at V and 4 bases at J, with 20 bases between the two ends. Germline CDR1 is SGHNT and CDR2 is YYREEE (reference sequence). The CDR3 has 18 residues. CDR3 residues: CASSLIGSGGRRTGELFF. CDR3 nucleotide sequence: TGTGCCAGCAGCTTGATCGGGTCTGGGGGGCGTCGCACCGGGGAGCTGTTTTTT.

The rearrangement uses TRBV5-1 and TRBJ2-2, with 10 nucleotides matching TRBD2. Germline V CDR1 and CDR2: SGHRS, YFSETQ. The CDR3 consists of 16 residues. The V segment lost 4 bases and the J segment 2 bases; nucleotides outside the gene matches: 5. The CDR3 nucleotides are TGCGCCAGCAGCCTGCTAGCGGGAGTAAACACCGGGGAGCTGTTTTTT. Translated, it gives CASSLLAGVNTGELFF.

This clone was detected only a few times. The chain uses TRBV28 and TRBJ2-7, with 8 bases matching TRBD2. Germline lookup yields CDR1 MDHEN and CDR2 SYDVKM. The length of the CDR3 is 14 residues. Trimming at V came to 2 bases and at J to 5 bases, leaving 5 bases not matched to a gene. CDR3 protein: CASSLSGGPNEQYF. Written as DNA, the CDR3 is TGTGCCAGCAGTTTAAGCGGGGGCCCGAACGAGCAGTACTTC. The whole variable domain, remainder taken from reference TRBV28 and TRBJ2-7, is DVKVTQSSRYLVKRTGEKVFLECVQDMDHENMFWYRQDPGLGLRLIYFSYDVKMKEKGDIPEGYSVSREKKERFSLILESASTNQTSMYLCASSLSGGPNEQYFGPGTRLTVT.

The gene calls are TRBV18 and TRBJ2-3, with 12 bases lining up with TRBD2. The J segment lost 8 bases and the V segment lost 1 base, leaving 7 bases of the junction unmatched. In germline, CDR1 is KGHSH, CDR2 LQKENI. The CDR3 contains 16 residues. In nucleotides, the CDR3 is TGTGCCAGCTCACCACAGGGACTAGCGGGCCGGGGTACGCAGTATTTT. Residues: CASSPQGLAGRGTQYF.

The V and J genes are TRBV4-1 and TRBJ2-3; 7 nucleotides align to TRBD2. In germline, CDR1 is MGHRA, CDR2 YSYEKL. The CDR3 runs 17 residues. Trimming removed 2 bases from V and 6 bases from J; junction bases left unmatched: 14. The chain's CDR3 is CASSQPRRGRVWDTQYF. DNA of the CDR3: TGCGCCAGCAGCCAACCCCGCCGAGGGAGGGTTTGGGATACGCAGTATTTT.

A word on this clone: Germline and junction disagree at one end, which may indicate a read error. Other DNA sequences from this sample encode an identical CDR3 as well. The chain has TRBV6-6 and TRBJ1-2, with D uncertain. Germline assignment: CDR1 MNHNY and CDR2 SVGAGI (reference sequence). This CDR3 is 15 amino acids long. This CDR3 is CASSYSRSPSYGYTF. In DNA, the CDR3 is TGCGCCAGCAGTTACTCGCGCAGCCCGAGCTATGGCTACACCTTC.

This chain links TRBV7-6 with TRBJ1-6; 7 bases are shared with TRBD1. The ends lost 5 bases at V and 8 bases at J; junction bases unmatched: 6. Germline assignment: CDR1 SGHVS and CDR2 FNYEAQ. This CDR3 has 14 amino acids. CDR3: CASSEQGVHSPLHF. CDR3 in DNA: TGTGCCAGCAGCGAGCAGGGGGTCCATTCACCCCTCCACTTT. Variable domain in full (rest from reference TRBV7-6 and TRBJ1-6): GAGVSQSPRYKVTKRGQDVALRCDPISGHVSLYWYRQALGQGPEFLTYFNYEAQQDKSGLPNDRFSAERPEGSISTLTIQRTEQRDSAMYRCASSEQGVHSPLHFGNGTRLTVT.

A few counts support this clone. The rearrangement uses TRBV10-3 and TRBJ1-4; weak D call: TRBD1 (6 bases). This CDR3 contains 13 residues. Germline-derived CDR1 and CDR2 are ENHRY and SYGVKD. The V and J ends lost 6 bases and 5 bases respectively, with 10 bases between them. CDR3: CAIRRQENEKLFF. The CDR3 bases are TGTGCCATCAGGAGACAGGAGAATGAAAAACTGTTTTTT.

In nucleotides, the CDR3 is TGTGCCAGCAGCACGGCCAAAAACATTCAGTACTTC. This encodes CASSTAKNIQYF. The chain is built from TRBV7-9 and TRBJ2-4; D gene uncertain. Per the germline V gene, CDR1 is SEHNR and CDR2 is FQNEAQ (reference sequence). Trimming took 5 bases from V and 1 from J, leaving 3 bases between them. The CDR3 contains 12 residues. Supplemented by reference TRBV7-9 and TRBJ2-4, the full variable domain reads DTGVSQNPRHKITKRGQNVTFRCDPISEHNRLYWYRQTLGQGPEFLTYFQNEAQLEKSRLLSDRFSAERPKGSFSTLEIQRTEQGDSAMYLCASSTAKNIQYFGAGTRLSVL.

This rearrangement joins TRBV14 to TRBJ2-1; 13 bases are a match to TRBD2. Unmatched junction bases numbered 11, after V lost 6 bases and J lost 12 bases. CDR1 and CDR2 from the germline V gene are SGHDN and FVKESK. This CDR3 has 15 residues. In DNA, the CDR3 is TGTGCCAGCAGGCAAAACGGACTAGCGGGAGTCAGGCAGTTCTTC. It encodes CASRQNGLAGVRQFF.

This clone was observed a few times. The rearrangement uses TRBV5-1 and TRBJ2-2; no definite D call. The germline V and J ends were trimmed by 3 bases and 4 bases, with 7 bases remaining between them. The CDR3 is 13 residues long. Germline V gives CDR1 SGHRS, CDR2 YFSETQ. The CDR3 spells CASSSEATGELFF. The CDR3 region has the DNA TGCGCCAGCAGCTCTGAAGCCACCGGGGAGCTGTTTTTT.

The chain uses TRBV30 and TRBJ1-6; no definite D call. The CDR3 extends over 14 amino acids. V was trimmed by 6 bases and J by 0 bases, leaving 9 bases between them. The germline V gene has CDR1 GTSNPN and CDR2 SVGIG (reference sequence). CDR3 DNA sequence: TGTGCCTGCGGAAGGAGCTCCTATAATTCACCCCTCCACTTT. This encodes CACGRSSYNSPLHF.

The gene calls are TRBV18 and TRBJ1-1; 10 positions match TRBD1. In germline, CDR1 is KGHSH, CDR2 LQKENI. CDR3 size: 16 residues. The trim removed 3 bases at V and 3 bases at J, leaving 7 bases unmatched. CDR3 protein: CASSPTGGARDTEAFF. The CDR3 coding sequence is TGTGCCAGCTCACCGACAGGGGGCGCTAGGGACACTGAAGCTTTCTTT.

The chain joins TRBV6-1 to TRBJ1-2; possibly TRBD1 for D (5 bases). Germline V gene lookup returns CDR1 MNHNS and CDR2 SASEGT. This CDR3 has 14 residues. V dropped 8 bases and J dropped 2 bases, with 15 bases sitting between them. CDR3 nucleotides: TGTGCCAGCGAGAGCGGGGGGGGAAACTATGGCTACACCTTC. Translating it yields CASESGGGNYGYTF.

The V gene is TRBV5-1, the J gene TRBJ2-7, with 7 nucleotides matching TRBD2. The CDR3 length is 16 residues. V shed 0 bases and J 7 bases; nucleotides not matched to a gene: 13. The V gene's germline CDR1 is SGHRS and CDR2 YFSETQ. The CDR3 spells CASSLGLAEGLGEQYF. CDR3 bases: TGCGCCAGCAGCTTGGGCCTAGCGGAGGGACTTGGAGAGCAGTACTTC.

The chain recombines TRBV5-1 with TRBJ2-3, with unresolved D. Between the trimmed V and J ends, which lost 7 bases and 0 bases, there was a span of 6 bases. This CDR3 spans 12 amino acids. Per germline, CDR1 SGHRS and CDR2 YFSETQ. The CDR3 region is CASRGSTDTQYF. The CDR3 nucleotides read TGCGCCAGCCGAGGAAGCACAGATACGCAGTATTTT.

V usage is TRBV5-6 and J usage is TRBJ2-1, with no clear D. The germline gives CDR1 SGHDT, CDR2 YYEEEE. The CDR3 covers 14 residues. Between the trimmed V and J ends, which lost 0 bases and 0 bases, there was a span of 4 bases. The CDR3 reads CASSLGLSYNEQFF. The CDR3 DNA follows: TGTGCCAGCAGCTTGGGTCTCTCCTACAATGAGCAGTTCTTC.